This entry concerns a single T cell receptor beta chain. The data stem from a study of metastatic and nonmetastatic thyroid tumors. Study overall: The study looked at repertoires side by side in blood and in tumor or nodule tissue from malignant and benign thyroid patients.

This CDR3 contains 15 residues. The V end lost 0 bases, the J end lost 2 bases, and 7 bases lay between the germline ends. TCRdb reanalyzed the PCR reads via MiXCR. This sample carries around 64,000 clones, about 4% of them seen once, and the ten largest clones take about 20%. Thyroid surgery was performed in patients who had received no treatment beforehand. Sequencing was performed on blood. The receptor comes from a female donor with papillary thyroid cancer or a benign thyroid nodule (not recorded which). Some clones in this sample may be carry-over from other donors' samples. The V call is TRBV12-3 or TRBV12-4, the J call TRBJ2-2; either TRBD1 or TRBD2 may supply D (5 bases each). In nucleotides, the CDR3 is TGTGCCAGCAGTTTAGCGGGGGTAAACACCGGGGAGCTGTTTTTT. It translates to CASSLAGVNTGELFF.